This TCR beta chain is from a study of T cell responses to AZD1222 COVID-19 vaccine. Study context: Doses given second, at about 4 or about 12 weeks, were pooled.

TCRdb's copy holds only in-frame clones and misses some; the assay was immunoSEQ multiplex PCR. This table has 100,000 or so clones, around nine tenths appearing once. Trimming stripped 2 bases from V and 9 bases from J, with 11 bases between. From germline, CDR1 is SEHNR and CDR2 FQNEAQ (reference sequence). The CDR3 is made up of 14 amino acids. Notes on the study in general: Unmutated regions of variants are reportedly targeted by nearly half of spike-specific TCRs. Seropositive AZD1222 recipients at baseline numbered only five or six.

In regard to this clone: Its target is unknown.

This TCR came from an adult in good health. The specimen was peripheral blood, collected on day 0 of AZD1222 vaccination. V is TRBV7-9 and J is TRBJ1-6; D unresolved. CDR3: CASSLSARTSPLHF. Written as DNA, the CDR3 is TGTGCCAGCAGCTTAAGCGCGCGGACTTCACCCCTCCACTTT.